The 5 T cell receptor beta chains below come from one sample, sequenced in a study of T cells in Graves' hyperthyroidism and ophthalmopathy. Amplification targeted TCR beta CDR3 regions from RNA transcripts. First-round RT-PCR targeting the TCR CDR3 was performed with the HTBI primer set. MiXCR, run by TCRdb on the multiplex PCR reads, gives a single entry per CDR3 protein. This sample has 600,000 to 850,000 distinct CDR3 sequences, with 18% found just once. The specimen sequenced was blood. The receptor set was obtained from a woman aged 45-65 years with Graves' hyperthyroidism that later progressed to Graves' ophthalmopathy.

This clonotype appeared many times. This rearrangement joins TRBV30 to TRBJ1-2; TRBD1 is a possible D gene (5 bases). The V end was cut by 2 bases, the J end by 4 bases, with 11 bases between. The germline gives CDR1 GTSNPN, CDR2 SVGIG (reference sequence). CDR3 length equals 13 residues. The CDR3 region has the DNA TGTGCCTGGAGTAAGCAGGGTCTCTATGGCTACACCTTC. It is translated as CAWSKQGLYGYTF.

This clonotype was counted between two and nine times. A single base separates this from a much larger clone, so it may be a read error. The V call is TRBV30, the J call TRBJ2-7; no firm D call. Germline V CDR1 and CDR2: GTSNPN, SVGIG (reference sequence). Deletions cut 5 bases from V and 0 bases from J, with 11 bases between. The CDR3 sequence is 13 residues long. CDR3 region: CAWGKGSSYEQYF. DNA of the CDR3: TGTGCCTGGGGTAAGGGTAGCTCCTACGAGCAGTACTTC. The full variable domain, in which reference TRBV30 and TRBJ2-7 provide the parts outside the CDR3, is SQTIHQWPATLVQPVGSPLSLECTVEGTSNPNLYWYRQAAGRGLQLLFYSVGIGQISSEVPQNLSASRPQDRQFILSSKKLLLSDSGFYLCAWGKGSSYEQYFGPGTRLTVT.

This clonotype occurred many times. This chain joins TRBV7-9 and TRBJ1-2; D is unresolved. The CDR3 runs to 12 residues. V was clipped by 4 bases and J by 4 bases, with 7 bases between them. Germline V gives CDR1 SEHNR, CDR2 FQNEAQ (reference sequence). The CDR3 DNA is TGTGCCAGCAGCTCTCCATCCTATGGCTACACCTTC. Its translation: CASSSPSYGYTF.

This clonotype was detected ten times or more. The chain combines TRBV2 with TRBJ1-2, with TRBD1 matching over 7 bases. Germline CDR1 reads SNHLY; CDR2 reads FYNNEI. The CDR3 totals 15 residues. J was trimmed by 1 base and V by 6 bases; bases with no gene match: 8. CDR3 sequence reads: CASRDDREYNYGYTF. The CDR3 DNA is TGTGCCAGCAGAGACGACAGGGAATATAACTATGGCTACACCTTC. Using reference TRBV2 and TRBJ1-2 for the parts outside the CDR3, the full variable domain is EPEVTQTPSHQVTQMGQEVILRCVPISNHLYFYWYRQILGQKVEFLVSFYNNEISEKSEIFDDQFSVERPDGSNFTLKIRSTKLEDSAMYFCASRDDREYNYGYTFGSGTRLTVV.

This clonotype was counted a few times. Germline is not matched at one junction end, which may reflect a read error. This chain joins TRBV7-7 and TRBJ2-3, with D unresolved. Germline CDR1 reads SSHAT; CDR2 reads FNYEAQ (reference sequence). The CDR3 spans 13 residues. CDR3 sequence (DNA): TGTGCTAGCAGCTTCGCCGGCGGAGATACGCAGTATTTT. This encodes CASSFAGGDTQYF.